The clone carrying this T cell receptor beta chain was recorded many times. Its antigen is currently unknown. Germline CDR1 is SEHNR and CDR2 is FQNEAQ (reference sequence). This CDR3 is built from 15 residues. J lost 7 bases, V lost 0 bases, and 4 bases had no gene match. This sample is part of a study of T cell repertoires in cytomegalovirus infection. Whole-study results and caveats: CMV carriers having the relevant HLA were flagged by cumulative public TCR beta family frequency.

A single record per CDR3 protein comes from TCRdb applying MiXCR to the reads. The sample yields around 330,000 distinct CDR3 sequences, 17% seen once. V gene TRBV7-9 combines with J gene TRBJ2-1, with 9 bases fitting TRBD2. Sequencing was carried out using PBMCs. This clonotype originated in a human donor in good health (CMV status not recorded). Some clones in this sample may be carry-over from other donors' samples. The CDR3 region is CASSLAAGGRNEQFF. CDR3 DNA sequence: TGTGCCAGCAGCTTAGCTGCGGGGGGGAGGAATGAGCAGTTCTTC. Using reference TRBV7-9 and TRBJ2-1 for the parts outside the CDR3, the full variable domain is DTGVSQNPRHKITKRGQNVTFRCDPISEHNRLYWYRQTLGQGPEFLTYFQNEAQLEKSRLLSDRFSAERPKGSFSTLEIQRTEQGDSAMYLCASSLAAGGRNEQFFGPGTRLTVL.